Below, 19 T cell receptor beta chains from the same sample are listed, as sequenced in a study of T cell repertoires in cytomegalovirus infection. MiXCR, applied by TCRdb to the reads, yields one record per CDR3 protein. Here the sample spans fewer than 550,000 distinct CDR3 sequences, roughly a third being singletons. The sequenced material came from PBMCs. Every receptor here comes from a human donor in good health (CMV status not recorded). Some clones in this sample may be carry-over from other donors' samples.

The chain employs TRBV7-9 and TRBJ2-5; D possibly corresponds to TRBD1 (6 bases). The CDR3 runs 15 residues. Germline V lookup: CDR1 SEHNR, CDR2 FQNEAQ (reference sequence). Trimming took off 5 bases at V and 5 bases at J, with 18 bases between the two ends. In nucleotides, the CDR3 is TGTGCCAGCAGCCCCCCAGGGGAATCGCGGGAGACCCAGTACTTC. Translated: CASSPPGESRETQYF.

This clonotype was observed a few times. V and J are TRBV28 and TRBJ2-3, with TRBD2 matching over 11 bases. V shed 11 bases, J shed 6 bases, and the junction held 10 bases outside the gene matches. The CDR3 sequence is 14 residues long. Per the germline V gene, CDR1 is MDHEN and CDR2 is SYDVKM. CDR3 in DNA: TGTGCCGGACGTAGCGGGGGGGCCTCCGATACGCAGTATTTT. Amino acid sequence: CAGRSGGASDTQYF. Variable domain in full (rest from reference TRBV28 and TRBJ2-3): DVKVTQSSRYLVKRTGEKVFLECVQDMDHENMFWYRQDPGLGLRLIYFSYDVKMKEKGDIPEGYSVSREKKERFSLILESASTNQTSMYLCAGRSGGASDTQYFGPGTRLTVL.

This clonotype was observed a few times. The gene calls are TRBV3-1 and TRBJ2-1, with D uncertain. V shed 4 bases and J shed 9 bases, with 7 bases lying between them. This CDR3 comprises 11 residues. CDR1 and CDR2 from the germline V gene are LGHDT and YNNKEL (reference sequence). CDR3 amino acids: CASSRSSEQFF. Here the CDR3 DNA reads TGTGCCAGCAGCCGAAGCAGTGAGCAGTTCTTC.

The chain has TRBV10-3 and TRBJ1-5, with TRBD1 matching 9 bases. The CDR3 is made up of 14 amino acids. CDR1 ENHRY and CDR2 SYGVKD come from the germline V gene. The ends lost 8 bases at V and 5 bases at J; junction bases unmatched: 7. CDR3 coding DNA: TGTGCCATCGGTGGCTGGACAGGGGATCAGCCCCAGCATTTT. Protein sequence: CAIGGWTGDQPQHF.

This clonotype has only a few counts. V gene TRBV15 combines with J gene TRBJ2-7; D unresolved. This CDR3 spans 12 amino acids. V lost 5 bases to trimming and J lost 3 bases, with 8 bases between them. Germline CDR1 is LNHNV and CDR2 is YYDKDF (reference sequence). CDR3 loop: CATSHQGYEQYF. As DNA, the CDR3 is TGTGCCACCAGCCATCAAGGCTACGAGCAGTACTTC.

This clonotype was counted between two and nine times. The chain links TRBV19 to TRBJ1-1; possible D gene TRBD1, 5 bases. Germline CDR1 reads LNHDA; CDR2 reads SQIVND (reference sequence). The CDR3 has 15 residues. V was cut by 5 bases and J by 5 bases, with 18 bases left in between. The CDR3 DNA follows: TGTGCCAGTAGTCCCCGACAGTCTGGGGGGACTGAAGCTTTCTTT. This gives the protein CASSPRQSGGTEAFF.

For this clonotype: The conserved phenylalanine or tryptophan normally closing the CDR3 is absent here, so this likely arose from a read error. The chain recombines TRBV12-3 or TRBV12-4 with TRBJ2-1, with a weak D call TRBD1 (6 bases). The germline V and J ends were trimmed by 4 bases and 0 bases, with 16 bases remaining between them. The CDR3 runs to 17 residues. The CDR3 DNA follows: TGTGCCAGCAGTTCACAACAGGGTTATGGCTCCTACAATGAGCAGTTCTTA. Residues: CASSSQQGYGSYNEQFL.

This clonotype came up many times. The rearrangement links TRBV7-9 to TRBJ1-2, with D unclear. The CDR3 has 15 residues. Germline CDR1 SEHNR, CDR2 FQNEAQ (reference sequence). V lost 8 bases and J 8 bases, leaving 24 bases between the germline ends. The CDR3 coding sequence is TGTGCCAGCGGGAATGTTGGCCCCCCTTTCGAGGGCTACACCTTC. This translates into CASGNVGPPFEGYTF.

In its sample, this clonotype was seen a few times. The chain links TRBV20-1 to TRBJ2-7; 8 bases are shared with TRBD2. CDR1 is DFQATT, CDR2 SNEGSKA, per germline (reference sequence). The CDR3 sequence is 14 residues long. J was trimmed by 3 bases and V by 3 bases; bases with no gene match: 7. CDR3 DNA sequence: TGCAGTGCTAGGGGGACTAGTGGGGTCTACGAGCAGTACTTC. The encoded protein is CSARGTSGVYEQYF.

A remark on this clonotype: This sequence may be a read error, since a much larger clone differs from it by one base. This sequence joins TRBV7-6 and TRBJ2-5; D might be TRBD2 (5 bases). There are 15 residues in the CDR3. CDR1 SGHVS and CDR2 FNYEAQ come from the germline V gene. CDR3 in amino acids: CASSLGSGEVETHYF. The CDR3 DNA reads TGTGCCAGCAGCTTAGGGAGCGGTGAGGTGGAGACCCATTACTTC.

This clonotype has a handful of counts. The chain recombines TRBV28 with TRBJ2-3; the D call may be TRBD1 or TRBD2 (5 bases each). The ends were cut back, 7 bases at V and 2 bases at J, with 19 bases in the middle. The germline V gene encodes CDR1 MDHEN and CDR2 SYDVKM. The CDR3 is 16 residues long. For the CDR3, the DNA is TGTGCCAGCAACCCCGAGGGGCTAGAAGTCACAGATACGCAGTATTTT. The encoded protein is CASNPEGLEVTDTQYF.

Comment on this clonotype: The CDR3 carries no conserved terminal phenylalanine or tryptophan, so it likely arises from a read error. This chain joins TRBV20-1 and TRBJ2-7; 9 positions match TRBD2. The germline CDR1 and CDR2 sequences are DFQATT and SNEGSKA (reference sequence). This CDR3 contains 15 residues. The ends lost 3 bases at V and 3 bases at J; junction bases unmatched: 9. The CDR3: CSASLLRRGGYEQYL. DNA of the CDR3: TGCAGTGCTAGCCTCCTGAGGCGGGGGGGCTACGAGCAGTACTTA.

V is TRBV27 and J is TRBJ1-5; TRBD1 aligns across 7 bases. Germline V gene data show CDR1 as MNHEY and CDR2 as SMNVEV (reference sequence). The CDR3 has 13 residues. J gave up 4 bases and V 7 bases, and 4 bases lay outside the gene matches. CDR3: CASTRGLNQPQHF. In nucleotides, the CDR3 is TGTGCCAGCACCAGGGGGTTGAATCAGCCCCAGCATTTT.

The gene calls are TRBV28 and TRBJ2-1, with a tentative D call TRBD1 (5 bases). The CDR3 is made up of 15 amino acids. The V end was cut by 3 bases, the J end by 0 bases, with 9 bases between. Germline V gene data show CDR1 as MDHEN and CDR2 as SYDVKM. Here the CDR3 reads CASSLIDSSYNEQFF. The CDR3 DNA is TGTGCCAGCAGTTTGATCGACAGCTCCTACAATGAGCAGTTCTTC.

In this sample, this clonotype turned up many times. The chain joins TRBV7-2 to TRBJ1-5, with 8 positions matching TRBD1. There are 15 residues in the CDR3. The ends lost 5 bases at V and 7 bases at J; junction bases unmatched: 10. Germline values: CDR1 SGHTA, CDR2 FQGNSA. CDR3 DNA: TGTGCCAGCAGCCCGGACAGGGCTTCCTGGCAGCCCCAGCATTTT. This gives the protein CASSPDRASWQPQHF.

V is TRBV4-3 and J is TRBJ2-1, with D possibly being TRBD1 (6 bases). The CDR3 consists of 18 residues. Germline V lookup: CDR1 LGHNA, CDR2 YSLEER. Trimming took 0 bases from V and 0 from J, leaving 15 bases between them. CDR3 sequence (DNA): TGCGCCAGCAGCCAAGATTTAGACAGGCTTGGCTCCTACAATGAGCAGTTCTTC. Its translation is CASSQDLDRLGSYNEQFF.

This clonotype was observed a handful of times. The chain joins TRBV3-1 to TRBJ1-5; a weak D match, TRBD1 (5 bases). The germline V gene has CDR1 LGHDT and CDR2 YNNKEL (reference sequence). The ends were cut back, 1 base at V and 2 bases at J, with 12 bases in the middle. This CDR3 comprises 16 residues. This CDR3 is CASSQGIGVGNQPQHF. The CDR3 nucleotides read TGTGCCAGCAGCCAAGGAATAGGGGTGGGCAATCAGCCCCAGCATTTT.

In its sample, this clonotype was seen many times. The CDR3: CASSLLATSGGSIRTDTQYF. The CDR3 nucleotides read TGTGCCAGCAGCTTGTTGGCGACTAGCGGGGGGAGCATTCGCACAGATACGCAGTATTTT. The chain joins TRBV5-5 to TRBJ2-3; 13 positions agree with TRBD2. This CDR3 has 20 residues. The V and J ends lost 1 base and 1 base, in that order; junction bases with no gene match: 12. CDR1 and CDR2 (germline): SGHKS, YYEKEE (reference sequence). Full variable domain (rest looked up from reference TRBV5-5 and TRBJ2-3): DAGVTQSPTHLIKTRGQQVTLRCSPISGHKSVSWYQQVLGQGPQFIFQYYEKEERGRGNFPDRFSARQFPNYSSELNVNALLLGDSALYLCASSLLATSGGSIRTDTQYFGPGTRLTVL.

This rearrangement joins TRBV5-1 to TRBJ2-7, with 9 bases matching TRBD1. The V gene's germline CDR1 is SGHRS and CDR2 YFSETQ. V lost 7 bases to trimming and J lost 1 base; unmatched junction nucleotides: 12. CDR3 length: 16 residues. The CDR3 nucleotides read TGCGCCAGCCGCCCCCGCCCCGGGACAGGGTCCTACGAGCAGTACTTC. Amino acid sequence: CASRPRPGTGSYEQYF.